These 20 T cell receptor beta chains originate from one sample sequenced in a study of cytomegalovirus exposure and HLA in healthy donors. PCR used 60 Vbeta primers and 13 Jbeta primers. Sequencing used immunoSEQ multiplex PCR; TCRdb keeps in-frame clones, though not all of them. The sample shows about 130,000 clones, 73% of them seen only once. What was sequenced was PBMCs. All receptors come from a man aged 55 to 69 in good health and CMV-seropositive.

CDR3 sequence: CASSEGQANEKLFF. CDR3 sequence (DNA): TGTGCCAGTAGTGAGGGACAGGCGAATGAAAAACTGTTTTTT. The chain links TRBV19 to TRBJ1-4, with 8 bases that match TRBD1. The V gene end was trimmed by 5 bases and the J gene end by 5 bases; junction bases not matched to a gene: 4. CDR3 size: 14 residues. CDR1 is LNHDA, CDR2 SQIVND, per germline (reference sequence).

V and J are TRBV4-2 and TRBJ2-5; tentatively, D is TRBD1 (5 bases). The germline gives CDR1 LGHNA, CDR2 YNFKEQ. V gave up 7 bases and J gave up 5 bases, with 17 bases separating them. This CDR3 has 14 amino acids. The CDR3 reads CASNMVGAEETQYF. CDR3 coding DNA: TGTGCCAGCAACATGGTTGGGGCGGAGGAGACCCAGTACTTC.

With respect to this clone: Because it lacks the conserved phenylalanine or tryptophan at the end, this CDR3 is likely a read error. The DNA is left out, because the CDR3 cannot be placed on it with certainty; the CDR3 is given as TCRdb lists it. The chain has TRBV2 and TRBJ1-1. The CDR3 length equals 14 residues, ends included. Germline values: CDR1 SNHLY, CDR2 FYNNEI. The CDR3: CASSRTNRESLSLG.

This clone was detected only a few times. The chain is built from TRBV27 and TRBJ1-4; 9 nucleotides align to TRBD1. Germline V lookup: CDR1 MNHEY, CDR2 SMNVEV (reference sequence). V lost 6 bases to trimming and J lost 4 bases; unmatched junction nucleotides: 9. This CDR3 comprises 16 residues. CDR3 sequence reads: CASSTLQGADNEKLFF. CDR3 nucleotides: TGTGCCAGCAGCACACTACAGGGGGCGGATAATGAAAAACTGTTTTTT.

The chain carries TRBV6-1 and TRBJ1-3; 7 positions agree with TRBD1. The CDR3 extends over 15 amino acids. V lost 7 bases and J lost 7; bases outside the gene matches: 13. CDR1 and CDR2 (germline): MNHNS, SASEGT. This CDR3 is CASTGRAGGQNTIYF. The DNA of the CDR3 is TGTGCCAGCACGGGACGGGCAGGGGGGCAGAACACCATATATTTT.

A few counts support this clone. This rearrangement joins TRBV2 to TRBJ2-3, with 8 bases matching TRBD2. This CDR3 comprises 15 residues. Germline CDR1 SNHLY, CDR2 FYNNEI. The ends lost 5 bases at V and 6 bases at J; junction bases unmatched: 10. The CDR3 nucleotides are TGTGCCAGCAGTAACGGGGGGGGCCGGGGGGATACGCAGTATTTT. The encoded protein is CASSNGGGRGDTQYF.

This clone is a singleton in its sample. The rearrangement joins TRBV27 to TRBJ1-5; 11 bases line up with TRBD1. Per the germline V gene, CDR1 is MNHEY and CDR2 is SMNVEV (reference sequence). This CDR3 region has 16 residues. Trimming took 6 bases from V and 6 from J; bases not matched to a gene: 10. The CDR3 coding sequence is TGTGCCAGCAGGTCCGGGACAGGGGGGGTGGCTCAGCCCCAGCATTTT. Protein sequence: CASRSGTGGVAQPQHF.

The chain has TRBV2 and TRBJ2-3; 7 bases fit TRBD1. Germline V CDR1 and CDR2: SNHLY, FYNNEI. J lost 4 bases, V lost 8 bases, and 12 bases had no gene match. This CDR3 comprises 15 residues. CDR3 DNA sequence: TGTGCCAGCGTGAAAATGGGACAGAGCCCAGATACGCAGTATTTT. This translates into CASVKMGQSPDTQYF.

In this sample, this clone turned up a few times. The V gene is TRBV6-1, the J gene TRBJ1-1, with D possibly matching TRBD1 (5 bases). CDR1 MNHNS and CDR2 SASEGT come from the germline V gene. This CDR3 has 15 residues. V was pared by 2 bases and J by 7 bases, with 17 bases between. The CDR3 DNA follows: TGTGCCAGCAGTGAACAGGGTCGGATCGGCCTTGAAGCTTTCTTT. Amino acid sequence: CASSEQGRIGLEAFF.

V and J are TRBV25-1 and TRBJ2-7; TRBD1 is a possible D gene (7 bases). The ends were cut back, 3 bases at V and 2 bases at J, with 17 bases in the middle. This CDR3 is built from 16 residues. Germline-derived CDR1 and CDR2 are MGHDK and SYGVNS. The CDR3 DNA reads TGTGCCAGCAGTGACCCCTCAGGGGGGCCTCCCTACGAGCAGTACTTC. This codes for CASSDPSGGPPYEQYF.

This chain joins TRBV5-1 and TRBJ2-3, with D possibly being TRBD2 (6 bases). The CDR3 extends over 15 amino acids. Germline V gene lookup returns CDR1 SGHRS and CDR2 YFSETQ. V gave up 1 base and J gave up 6 bases, with 15 bases separating them. CDR3 sequence (DNA): TGCGCCAGCAGCTTGCAGCGGGCATTAGGCGATACGCAGTATTTT. The encoded protein is CASSLQRALGDTQYF. Full variable domain (outside the CDR3, taken from reference TRBV5-1 and TRBJ2-3): KAGVTQTPRYLIKTRGQQVTLSCSPISGHRSVSWYQQTPGQGLQFLFEYFSETQRNKGNFPGRFSGRQFSNSRSEMNVSTLELGDSALYLCASSLQRALGDTQYFGPGTRLTVL.

The rearrangement links TRBV19 to TRBJ2-1; D uncertain. Trimming removed 1 base from V and 4 bases from J, with 11 bases in between. CDR1 is LNHDA and CDR2 is SQIVND in the germline V gene (reference sequence). The CDR3 extends over 15 amino acids. The CDR3 coding sequence is TGTGCCAGTAGTATAGTTGGCAGCGTATACAATGAGCAGTTCTTC. Its protein is CASSIVGSVYNEQFF.

In this sample, this clone turned up a few times. V gene TRBV6-1 combines with J gene TRBJ2-3, with D possibly being TRBD1 (7 bases). V lost 3 bases, J lost 3 bases, and 19 bases lay in between. Germline loops: CDR1 MNHNS, CDR2 SASEGT. The CDR3 runs 17 residues. Here the CDR3 reads CASSDYFSEGATDTQYF. Written as DNA, the CDR3 is TGTGCCAGCAGTGACTACTTCTCGGAGGGGGCTACAGATACGCAGTATTTT.

This sequence joins TRBV5-5 and TRBJ2-2, with a tentative D call TRBD1 (5 bases). The CDR3 spans 16 residues. Germline-derived CDR1 and CDR2 are SGHKS and YYEKEE (reference sequence). V shed 4 bases and J shed 2 bases, with 15 bases lying between them. CDR3 in amino acids: CASSPNRGQNTGELFF. CDR3 sequence (DNA): TGTGCCAGCAGCCCCAACCGAGGACAAAACACCGGGGAGCTGTTTTTT.

The chain carries TRBV19 and TRBJ2-7, with a possible D match to TRBD2 (7 bases). The germline V gene encodes CDR1 LNHDA and CDR2 SQIVND (reference sequence). V lost 4 bases and J 7 bases, leaving 17 bases between the germline ends. The CDR3 has 14 residues. Written as DNA, the CDR3 is TGTGCCAGTAGTACACCCGGGGGGCTGAGGGAGCAGTACTTC. Protein: CASSTPGGLREQYF.

V is TRBV2 and J is TRBJ2-1; 7 bases are shared with TRBD1. The trim removed 4 bases at V and 7 bases at J, leaving 4 bases unmatched. Germline V gives CDR1 SNHLY, CDR2 FYNNEI. The CDR3 runs 13 residues. DNA of the CDR3: TGTGCCAGCAGTGCGGACAGGCCGAATGAGCAGTTCTTC. It is translated as CASSADRPNEQFF.

V gene TRBV12-5 combines with J gene TRBJ2-7, with 8 bases matching TRBD1. Germline CDR1 LGHNT, CDR2 FRNRAP. This CDR3 comprises 13 residues. CDR3 nucleotide sequence: TGTGTTGCCAGGGGGCGCGTTTTCTACGAGCAGTACTTC. Its protein is CVARGRVFYEQYF.

The V gene is TRBV7-3, the J gene TRBJ2-1; TRBD2 matches at 7 bases. The CDR3 spans 14 residues. V dropped 5 bases and J dropped 7; count of bases not matched to a gene: 8. The germline CDR1 and CDR2 sequences are SGHTA and FQGTGA. CDR3 protein: CASSLGGEGNEQFF. DNA of the CDR3: TGTGCCAGCAGCCTGGGGGGGGAGGGAAATGAGCAGTTCTTC.

The chain has TRBV6-1 and TRBJ1-2; no reliable D call. V was shortened by 4 bases and J by 8 bases, with 11 bases between the two germline ends. CDR1 and CDR2 from the germline V gene are MNHNS and SASEGT. The CDR3 length is 12 residues. Here the CDR3 DNA reads TGTGCCAGCAGTGGTCTAGTCGTAGGCTACACCTTC. Amino acid sequence: CASSGLVVGYTF.

This clone was counted only a few times. This chain uses TRBV5-8 with TRBJ1-4, with 7 bases that match TRBD1. Germline V gene lookup returns CDR1 SGHTS and CDR2 YDEGEE. V was clipped by 0 bases and J by 7 bases; unmatched bases: 6. The CDR3 runs to 15 residues. The CDR3 reads CASSLGGGAFEKLFF. The CDR3 DNA sequence: TGTGCCAGCAGCTTGGGAGGGGGCGCCTTTGAAAAACTGTTTTTT.